This T cell receptor (beta chain) was captured in a study of control samples from healthy donors and cancer patients. Generated by immunoSEQ multiplex PCR, the TCRdb table keeps only in-frame clones and is missing some. This sample has about 180,000 clones, with roughly nine tenths found just once. V lost 5 bases and J 7 bases, leaving 12 bases between the germline ends. Germline V lookup: CDR1 MDHEN, CDR2 SYDVKM. The CDR3 contains 12 residues. The specimen was blood. The gene calls are TRBV28 and TRBJ2-7; D is uncertain. The source of this sequence is a young man in good health. CDR3 protein: CASSGVLREQYF. The CDR3 region has the DNA TGTGCCAGCAGTGGGGTCCTGAGGGAGCAGTACTTC.